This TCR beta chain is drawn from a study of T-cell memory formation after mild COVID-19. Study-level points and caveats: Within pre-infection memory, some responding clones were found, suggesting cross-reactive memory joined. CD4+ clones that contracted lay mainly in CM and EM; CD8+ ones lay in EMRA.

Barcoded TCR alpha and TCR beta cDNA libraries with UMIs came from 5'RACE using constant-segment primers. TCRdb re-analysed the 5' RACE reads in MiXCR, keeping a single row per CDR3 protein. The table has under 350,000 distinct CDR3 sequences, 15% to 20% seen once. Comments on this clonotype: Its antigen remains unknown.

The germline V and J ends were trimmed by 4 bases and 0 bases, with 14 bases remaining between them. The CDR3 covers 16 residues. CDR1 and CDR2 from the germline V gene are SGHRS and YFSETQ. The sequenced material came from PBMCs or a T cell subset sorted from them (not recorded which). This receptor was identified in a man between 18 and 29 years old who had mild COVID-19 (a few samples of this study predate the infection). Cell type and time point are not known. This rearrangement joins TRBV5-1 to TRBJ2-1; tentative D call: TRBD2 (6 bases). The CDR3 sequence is CASSQGTGDSYNEQFF. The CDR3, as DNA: TGCGCCAGCAGCCAAGGGACGGGGGACTCCTACAATGAGCAGTTCTTC. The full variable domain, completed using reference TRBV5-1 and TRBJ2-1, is KAGVTQTPRYLIKTRGQQVTLSCSPISGHRSVSWYQQTPGQGLQFLFEYFSETQRNKGNFPGRFSGRQFSNSRSEMNVSTLELGDSALYLCASSQGTGDSYNEQFFGPGTRLTVL.